This TCR beta chain was identified during a study of blood T cell repertoires in COVID-19. Germline CDR1 KGHSH, CDR2 LQKENI. This CDR3 is built from 15 residues. J gave up 3 bases and V 2 bases, and 3 bases lay outside the gene matches. TCRdb keeps only in-frame clones here, not all; method: immunoSEQ multiplex PCR. The table lists over 150,000 clones, more than 70% of them singletons. The material sequenced was peripheral blood. The chain uses TRBV18 and TRBJ2-7; 11 bases agree with TRBD1. The TCR was taken from a middle-aged man with COVID-19, enrolled during active disease. The CDR3 region has the DNA TGTGCCAGCTCACCAGGGACAGGGGGTCTCTACGAGCAGTACTTC. Amino acids: CASSPGTGGLYEQYF.